A single sample gave rise to the 8 T cell receptor beta chains below, sequenced in a study of cytomegalovirus exposure and HLA in healthy donors. Primers included in the PCR were 60 Vbeta and 13 Jbeta primers. Some clones are missing from TCRdb's copy, which holds only in-frame ones; the method was immunoSEQ multiplex PCR. The sample shows about 190,000 clones, around 86% of them seen only once. Input material: PBMCs. The receptors were gathered from a woman aged 18-35 years in good health and CMV-seronegative.

This rearrangement joins TRBV10-2 to TRBJ2-2; D unresolved. This CDR3 has 12 residues. Looked up from germline, CDR1 is WSHSY and CDR2 is SAAADI. V lost 2 bases, J lost 6 bases, and 4 bases lay in between. The CDR3 protein is CASSEISGELFF. The CDR3 coding sequence is TGCGCCAGCAGTGAGATCTCCGGGGAGCTGTTTTTT.

CDR3 sequence reads: CASSLEAPSAKNIQYF. As DNA, the CDR3 is TGTGCCAGCAGCTTAGAAGCGCCCTCCGCCAAAAACATTCAGTACTTC. J is TRBJ2-4 and V is TRBV7-6; D is undetermined. This CDR3 comprises 16 residues. CDR1 is SGHVS, CDR2 FNYEAQ, per germline. V dropped 1 base and J dropped 1 base, with 11 bases sitting between them.

The chain is built from TRBV28 and TRBJ2-5; tentative D call: TRBD2 (5 bases). Trimming removed 5 bases at V and 2 bases at J, with 12 bases between. CDR1 MDHEN and CDR2 SYDVKM come from the germline V gene. This CDR3 comprises 14 residues. CDR3 sequence reads: CASSLAGLQETQYF. Written as DNA, the CDR3 is TGTGCCAGCAGTCTAGCCGGCCTACAAGAGACCCAGTACTTC. Combining the CDR3 with reference TRBV28 and TRBJ2-5 gives the whole variable domain DVKVTQSSRYLVKRTGEKVFLECVQDMDHENMFWYRQDPGLGLRLIYFSYDVKMKEKGDIPEGYSVSREKKERFSLILESASTNQTSMYLCASSLAGLQETQYFGPGTRLLVL.

The rearrangement links TRBV9 to TRBJ2-1; tentative D call: TRBD2 (6 bases). The CDR3 length is 16 residues. Looked up from germline, CDR1 is SGDLS and CDR2 is YYNGEE. Trimming removed 4 bases from V and 0 bases from J, with 14 bases in between. Written as DNA, the CDR3 is TGTGCCAGCAGCAAAGGAGGGTTGAGCTCCTACAATGAGCAGTTCTTC. As protein: CASSKGGLSSYNEQFF.

The rearrangement uses TRBV30 and TRBJ2-7, with 12 bases lining up with TRBD2. The V gene end was trimmed by 1 base and the J gene end by 2 bases; junction bases not matched to a gene: 6. CDR1 is GTSNPN, CDR2 SVGIG, per germline (reference sequence). CDR3 size: 16 residues. Here the CDR3 reads CAWSGTTSGSPYEQYF. CDR3 sequence (DNA): TGTGCCTGGAGTGGCACGACTAGCGGGAGTCCCTACGAGCAGTACTTC.

J is TRBJ2-7 and V is TRBV27, with 10 nucleotides matching TRBD2. The CDR3 contains 16 residues. With V trimmed by 6 bases and J by 4 bases, 12 bases remained unmatched. CDR1 is MNHEY, CDR2 SMNVEV, per germline (reference sequence). The CDR3 sequence: CASRTNIAGGPYEQYF. As DNA, the CDR3 is TGTGCCAGCAGAACCAACATAGCGGGAGGACCGTACGAGCAGTACTTC.

This CDR3 is CASRRAGEEYNEQFF. The CDR3 DNA reads TGTGCCAGCAGACGAGCGGGAGAAGAATACAATGAGCAGTTCTTC. The chain carries TRBV6-1 and TRBJ2-1; 8 bases fit TRBD2. V shed 6 bases, J shed 4 bases, and the junction held 8 bases outside the gene matches. CDR1 and CDR2 (germline): MNHNS, SASEGT. The length of the CDR3 is 15 residues.

The chain recombines TRBV6-6 with TRBJ1-5, with D tentatively TRBD1 (6 bases). The germline V gene has CDR1 MNHNY and CDR2 SVGAGI (reference sequence). This CDR3 comprises 14 residues. Trimming cost V 4 bases and J 4 bases, with 11 bases left between them. The chain's CDR3 is CASSSGTSNQPQHF. The CDR3 DNA reads as TGTGCCAGCAGTTCCGGGACATCTAATCAGCCCCAGCATTTT.